This TCR beta chain stems from a study of blood T cell repertoires in COVID-19. Germline V gene sequence: CDR1 SQVTM, CDR2 ANQGSEA. Trimming cost V 3 bases and J 4 bases; bases outside gene matches: 10. The CDR3 runs 18 residues. The protocol was immunoSEQ multiplex PCR, while the TCRdb copy is restricted to in-frame clones and leaves out a portion. The sample records around 340,000 clones, more than 70% being singletons. The specimen was PBMCs or T cells enriched from blood (not recorded which). V is TRBV29-1 and J is TRBJ2-1; 15 nucleotides align to TRBD2. The sequence derives from a woman aged 25 to 39 who had been exposed to COVID-19. The chain's CDR3 is CSVETGTSGRPRYNEQFF. The CDR3 DNA follows: TGCAGCGTTGAGACCGGGACTAGCGGGAGGCCGAGGTACAATGAGCAGTTCTTC.